This T cell receptor beta chain emerged from a study of cytomegalovirus exposure and HLA in healthy donors. Study-wide findings and caveats: In a later analysis, HLA-associated TCR beta chains were more clonally expanded than equally common others. A later analysis showed TCR association rates differing by HLA locus, peaking at DRB1 and lowest at HLA-C.

The CDR3 runs to 15 residues. Germline assignment: CDR1 SGHKS and CDR2 YYEKEE (reference sequence). Trimming removed 4 bases from V and 4 bases from J, with 17 bases in between. Notes on this clone: The antigen remains undetermined.

PCR employed 60 Vbeta and 13 Jbeta primers. Produced via immunoSEQ multiplex PCR; TCRdb's table is partial and in-frame only. This table has 90,000 to 120,000 clones, 73% appearing once. Sequencing was carried out using PBMCs. This receptor was identified in a man in his thirties or forties in good health and CMV-seronegative. J is TRBJ1-2 and V is TRBV5-5; D is unclear. The DNA of the CDR3 is TGTGCCAGCAGCCGGGTGGGTTCCGTTAGCTATGGCTACACCTTC. Residues: CASSRVGSVSYGYTF.